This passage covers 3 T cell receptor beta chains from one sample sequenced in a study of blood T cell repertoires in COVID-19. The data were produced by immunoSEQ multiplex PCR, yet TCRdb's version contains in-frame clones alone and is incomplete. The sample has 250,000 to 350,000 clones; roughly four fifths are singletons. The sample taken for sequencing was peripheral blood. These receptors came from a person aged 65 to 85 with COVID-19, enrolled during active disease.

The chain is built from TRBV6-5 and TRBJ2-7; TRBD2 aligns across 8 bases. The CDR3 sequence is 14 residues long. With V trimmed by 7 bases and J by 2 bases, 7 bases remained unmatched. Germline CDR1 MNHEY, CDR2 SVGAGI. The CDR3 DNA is TGTGCCAGCACCCCGAGAGCGGGGGCCTACGAGCAGTACTTC. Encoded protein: CASTPRAGAYEQYF.

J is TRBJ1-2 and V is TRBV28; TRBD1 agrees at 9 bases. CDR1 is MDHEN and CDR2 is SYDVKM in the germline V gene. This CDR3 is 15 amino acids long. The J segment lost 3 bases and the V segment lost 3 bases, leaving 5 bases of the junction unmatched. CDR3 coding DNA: TGTGCCAGCAGTTTGTCTACAGGGGGCGACTATGGCTACACCTTC. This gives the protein CASSLSTGGDYGYTF.

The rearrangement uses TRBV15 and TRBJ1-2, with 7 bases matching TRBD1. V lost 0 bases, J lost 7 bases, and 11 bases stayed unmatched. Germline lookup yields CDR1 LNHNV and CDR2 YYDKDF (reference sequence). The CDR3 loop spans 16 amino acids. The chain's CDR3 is CATSRDYGEGALGYTF. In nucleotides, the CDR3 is TGTGCCACCAGCAGAGATTACGGAGAGGGGGCGCTTGGCTACACCTTC.